This T cell receptor beta chain came from a study of OX40 agonist ivuxolimab in advanced cancers. Sampling of blood occurred at baseline, cycle 4 day 1, and cycle 7 day 1. The repertoire was sequenced with immunoSEQ multiplex PCR; TCRdb's copy has only in-frame clones and lacks some. The table shows around 110,000 clones, with 90% to 95% occurring only once. CDR1 is SGHNT, CDR2 YYREEE, per germline (reference sequence). Trimming removed 4 bases from V and 2 bases from J, with 9 bases in between. CDR3 length: 13 residues. Sequenced material: CD4+ or CD8+ T cells sorted from blood, taken in a trial of the OX40 agonist ivuxolimab. The receptor's source is an adult with an advanced solid tumor such as melanoma, head and neck, liver or kidney cancer. The rearrangement joins TRBV5-4 to TRBJ1-2; D remains unclear. The CDR3 sequence: CASSTLGNYGYTF. Here the CDR3 DNA reads TGTGCCAGCAGCACGCTAGGGAACTATGGCTACACCTTC. Filled out from reference TRBV5-4 and TRBJ1-2, the complete variable domain reads ETGVTQSPTHLIKTRGQQVTLRCSSQSGHNTVSWYQQALGQGPQFIFQYYREEENGRGNFPPRFSGLQFPNYSSELNVNALELDDSALYLCASSTLGNYGYTFGSGTRLTVV.